The clone carrying this TCR beta chain has a count of ten or more. Its antigen is as yet unknown. These data originate in a study of CD8 T cells in ankylosing spondylitis. TCRdb reprocessed the 5' RACE reads with MiXCR, giving one entry per CDR3 protein. The sample has about 840,000 distinct CDR3 sequences, approximately 12% seen once. Study results and limitations: A TCR beta motif of 7 to 9 highly homologous variants seemed to mark ankylosing spondylitis blood. The study looked at matched synovial fluid samples from ankylosing spondylitis patients. Disease-linked clones were reported to be significantly enriched there.

The CDR3 sequence is 14 residues long. Deletions cut 5 bases from V and 1 base from J, with 9 bases between. The chain carries TRBV12-3 or TRBV12-4 and TRBJ1-5, with a tentative D call TRBD1 (5 bases). The sequence was collected from a male donor with ankylosing spondylitis. The sequenced sample consisted of blood, either unsorted or a sorted T cell fraction (not recorded which). CDR3 residues: CASSGGTSNQPQHF. Written as DNA, the CDR3 is TGTGCCAGCAGTGGGGGTACCAGCAATCAGCCCCAGCATTTT.